These 32 T cell receptor beta chains originate from one sample sequenced in a study of T cells in Graves' hyperthyroidism and ophthalmopathy. RNA transcripts served as the template for amplifying TCR beta CDR3 regions. With the HTBI primer set, the TCR CDR3 went through a first round of RT-PCR. TCRdb processed the multiplex PCR reads anew with MiXCR; each CDR3 protein has one entry. The sample gives more than 350,000 distinct CDR3 sequences, 15% to 20% of which show up once; 34% is in the top ten. Sample: blood. These receptors originate from a woman in her thirties with Graves' hyperthyroidism that later progressed to Graves' ophthalmopathy.

This clonotype has at least ten counts. This chain connects TRBV5-6 to TRBJ2-3; TRBD1 agrees at 10 bases. The ends lost 3 bases at V and 4 bases at J; junction bases unmatched: 11. CDR3 length equals 17 residues. Germline CDR1 SGHDT, CDR2 YYEEEE. This CDR3 reads CASSWNRDRGVADTQYF. For the CDR3, the DNA is TGTGCCAGCAGCTGGAACCGGGACAGGGGAGTTGCAGATACGCAGTATTTT.

Many counts were recorded for this clonotype. This sequence joins TRBV20-1 and TRBJ1-6; 7 bases map to TRBD1. CDR1 is DFQATT and CDR2 is SNEGSKA in the germline V gene (reference sequence). After removal of 1 base from V and 7 bases from J, the junction contained 10 bases not matched to a gene. The CDR3 runs 16 residues. The CDR3 sequence is CSARVLLGTANSPLHF. CDR3 nucleotide sequence: TGCAGTGCTAGAGTTCTACTCGGGACAGCCAATTCACCCCTCCACTTT.

This clonotype was seen repeatedly, ten times or more. The rearrangement uses TRBV7-9 and TRBJ2-3, with D perhaps TRBD2 (6 bases). The CDR3 is 19 amino acids. Per germline, CDR1 SEHNR and CDR2 FQNEAQ (reference sequence). Trimming took off 0 bases at V and 2 bases at J, with 21 bases between the two ends. CDR3 amino acids: CASSLAEGEADRYTDTQYF. The CDR3 DNA follows: TGTGCCAGCAGCTTAGCGGAGGGCGAGGCTGATAGGTACACAGATACGCAGTATTTT.

The chain recombines TRBV5-6 with TRBJ1-3; possibly TRBD1 for D (5 bases). CDR1 SGHDT and CDR2 YYEEEE come from the germline V gene. V was pared by 0 bases and J by 2 bases, with 9 bases between. The CDR3 has 15 residues. This chain's CDR3 is CASSLGQGTGNTIYF. CDR3 coding DNA: TGTGCCAGCAGCTTGGGGCAGGGTACTGGAAACACCATATATTTT.

This clonotype was seen a few times. The chain carries TRBV4-1 and TRBJ2-5; D may be TRBD1 (6 bases). Germline lookup yields CDR1 MGHRA and CDR2 YSYEKL. The CDR3 runs to 17 residues. Trimming left V 0 bases short and J 10 bases short, with 24 bases between. Written as DNA, the CDR3 is TGCGCCAGCAGCCAAGATGGTAACAGGGCGGTTACGGAGGACCAGTACTTC. Amino acid sequence: CASSQDGNRAVTEDQYF.

This clonotype was seen ten or more times. This chain joins TRBV28 and TRBJ2-7; a possible D gene is TRBD2 (6 bases). Trimming left V 0 bases short and J 4 bases short, with 13 bases between. Germline V gene lookup returns CDR1 MDHEN and CDR2 SYDVKM. The CDR3 runs 15 residues. As DNA, the CDR3 is TGTGCCAGCAGTTTATGGGGGGGAGCCAAATACGAGCAGTACTTC. This sequence encodes CASSLWGGAKYEQYF.

This clonotype came up many times. CDR3: CASSLAGTGYNEQFF. The DNA for the CDR3 is TGCGCCAGCAGCTTGGCCGGGACAGGATACAATGAGCAGTTCTTC. This chain uses TRBV5-1 with TRBJ2-1; 8 nucleotides line up with TRBD1. Looked up from germline, CDR1 is SGHRS and CDR2 is YFSETQ. The V gene end was trimmed by 0 bases and the J gene end by 4 bases; junction bases not matched to a gene: 3. The CDR3 covers 15 residues. Full variable domain (remainder filled in from reference TRBV5-1 and TRBJ2-1): KAGVTQTPRYLIKTRGQQVTLSCSPISGHRSVSWYQQTPGQGLQFLFEYFSETQRNKGNFPGRFSGRQFSNSRSEMNVSTLELGDSALYLCASSLAGTGYNEQFFGPGTRLTVL.

This clonotype has a handful of counts. This sequence joins TRBV30 and TRBJ2-7, with 7 bases matching TRBD2. The ends lost 2 bases at V and 1 base at J; junction bases unmatched: 14. The CDR3 runs to 17 residues. The germline CDR1 and CDR2 sequences are GTSNPN and SVGIG (reference sequence). This CDR3 is CAWSYSPGTTLSYEQYF. The DNA of the CDR3 is TGTGCCTGGAGTTATTCTCCCGGGACTACCCTATCCTACGAGCAGTACTTC. The whole variable domain, remainder taken from reference TRBV30 and TRBJ2-7, is SQTIHQWPATLVQPVGSPLSLECTVEGTSNPNLYWYRQAAGRGLQLLFYSVGIGQISSEVPQNLSASRPQDRQFILSSKKLLLSDSGFYLCAWSYSPGTTLSYEQYFGPGTRLTVT.

The chain links TRBV19 to TRBJ2-2; TRBD1 agrees at 7 bases. The CDR3 has 18 amino acids. V shed 2 bases, J shed 0 bases, and the junction held 9 bases outside the gene matches. Germline CDR1 reads LNHDA; CDR2 reads SQIVND (reference sequence). CDR3 loop: CASSILPPGQPNTGELFF. The CDR3 region has the DNA TGTGCCAGTAGTATACTACCCCCGGGACAGCCGAACACCGGGGAGCTGTTTTTT. The full variable domain, in which reference TRBV19 and TRBJ2-2 provide the parts outside the CDR3, is DGGITQSPKYLFRKEGQNVTLSCEQNLNHDAMYWYRQDPGQGLRLIYYSQIVNDFQKGDIAEGYSVSREKKESFPLTVTSAQKNPTAFYLCASSILPPGQPNTGELFFGEGSRLTVL.

This clonotype was detected ten times or more. The chain links TRBV18 to TRBJ1-5; D call uncertain. The length of the CDR3 is 15 residues. The germline CDR1 and CDR2 sequences are KGHSH and LQKENI. V dropped 4 bases and J dropped 11 bases, with 21 bases sitting between them. The CDR3 spells CASSLNFKGSTTQHF. The CDR3 region has the DNA TGTGCCAGCTCACTTAACTTCAAGGGATCAACTACCCAGCATTTT.

This clonotype was seen at least ten times. This chain joins TRBV19 and TRBJ1-5; TRBD1 might be the D (5 bases). The CDR3 length is 13 residues. Germline V CDR1 and CDR2: LNHDA, SQIVND (reference sequence). V was clipped by 6 bases and J by 3 bases, with 9 bases between them. The chain's CDR3 is CASRDTLNQPQHF. The CDR3 DNA is TGTGCCAGTAGGGACACACTCAATCAGCCCCAGCATTTT.

The J gene is TRBJ1-1, the V gene TRBV11-2; 10 positions agree with TRBD1. There are 14 residues in the CDR3. Germline-derived CDR1 and CDR2 are SGHAT and FQNNGV. The junction had 1 base not matched to a gene; V was cut back by 2 bases and J by 4 bases. The CDR3 spells CASSLWTGGTEAFF. The CDR3 DNA is TGTGCCAGCAGCTTATGGACAGGGGGCACTGAAGCTTTCTTT.

In this sample, this clonotype turned up a few times. The rearrangement joins TRBV10-1 to TRBJ2-1, with 7 nucleotides matching TRBD1. The J segment lost 9 bases and the V segment lost 5 bases, leaving 7 bases of the junction unmatched. Germline V gives CDR1 WNHNN, CDR2 SYGVQD (reference sequence). The CDR3 is 13 residues long. The CDR3 sequence: CASSRSQGFEQFF. The DNA for the CDR3 is TGCGCCAGCAGTCGGTCACAGGGGTTTGAGCAGTTCTTC.

This clonotype was counted many times. The rearrangement joins TRBV28 to TRBJ2-4, with 9 nucleotides matching TRBD1. The J segment lost 0 bases and the V segment lost 8 bases, leaving 11 bases of the junction unmatched. CDR3 size: 17 residues. CDR1 and CDR2 from the germline V gene are MDHEN and SYDVKM. The DNA of the CDR3 is TGTGCCAGCTCGAAGGGACAGGGAATGTTAGCCAAAAACATTCAGTACTTC. Its translation: CASSKGQGMLAKNIQYF. Based on the CDR3 plus reference TRBV28 and TRBJ2-4, the full variable domain is DVKVTQSSRYLVKRTGEKVFLECVQDMDHENMFWYRQDPGLGLRLIYFSYDVKMKEKGDIPEGYSVSREKKERFSLILESASTNQTSMYLCASSKGQGMLAKNIQYFGAGTRLSVL.

This clonotype has ten or more counts. The V call is TRBV30, the J call TRBJ1-1; D gene uncertain. This CDR3 has 11 amino acids. Trimming took 5 bases from V and 7 from J, leaving 11 bases between them. Per germline, CDR1 GTSNPN and CDR2 SVGIG (reference sequence). Here the CDR3 reads CAWGNTNEAFF. DNA of the CDR3: TGTGCCTGGGGCAACACAAATGAAGCTTTCTTT.

Regarding this clonotype: A read error may explain this, as a much larger clone is one base away. CDR3 protein: CAWRNTGMASYTQYF. In DNA, the CDR3 is TGTGCCTGGAGAAATACAGGGATGGCCTCATATACGCAGTATTTT. V and J are TRBV19 and TRBJ2-3; D might be TRBD1 (6 bases). The CDR3 loop spans 15 amino acids. Deletions cut 11 bases from V and 7 bases from J, with 25 bases between. Germline CDR1 and CDR2: LNHDA and SQIVND (reference sequence).

This clonotype is a singleton in its sample. The chain carries TRBV7-8 and TRBJ1-1, with D maybe TRBD1 (6 bases). The CDR3 has 13 residues. V lost 3 bases to trimming and J lost 7 bases, with 12 bases between them. Per germline, CDR1 SGHVS and CDR2 FQNEAQ. The CDR3 bases are TGTGCCAGCAGCTTTCGGGGGCTAAATGAAGCTTTCTTT. Its translation: CASSFRGLNEAFF.

The rearrangement uses TRBV5-1 and TRBJ2-7; D is tentatively TRBD1 or TRBD2 (5 bases each). Trimming left V 0 bases short and J 6 bases short, with 10 bases between. The CDR3 spans 13 residues. CDR1 is SGHRS, CDR2 YFSETQ, per germline. Here the CDR3 reads CASSLAEGTEQYF. In nucleotides, the CDR3 is TGCGCCAGCAGCTTGGCCGAGGGGACCGAGCAGTACTTC.

DNA for the CDR3: TGTGCCAGCAGGGAAACAGAGTACAATGAGCAGTTCTTC. It codes for CASRETEYNEQFF. The chain combines TRBV5-6 with TRBJ2-1; D call uncertain. The V gene's germline CDR1 is SGHDT and CDR2 YYEEEE. V was clipped by 5 bases and J by 4 bases, with 10 bases between them. The CDR3 has 13 amino acids.

This clonotype was observed a handful of times. This chain links TRBV11-2 with TRBJ2-1; possibly TRBD1 or TRBD2 for D (5 bases each). CDR3 size: 18 residues. The V gene's germline CDR1 is SGHAT and CDR2 FQNNGV. CDR3 residues: CAASDYKYGERGADEQFF. Written as DNA, the CDR3 is TGTGCAGCCTCAGACTACAAGTATGGGGAGAGAGGGGCGGATGAGCAGTTCTTC.

As for this clonotype: A much larger clone sits a single nucleotide away, making a read error possible. The CDR3 does not close with the conserved phenylalanine or tryptophan, likely indicating a read error. The CDR3 region has the DNA TGTGCCAGCAGCTTGGATTGGAGGGAAGCTTTCCTT. This codes for CASSLDWREAFL. This chain connects TRBV5-6 to TRBJ1-1, with D uncertain. The CDR3 spans 12 residues. Trimming removed 0 bases from V and 8 bases from J, with 8 bases in between. CDR1 is SGHDT and CDR2 is YYEEEE in the germline V gene.

The sample holds many counts of this clonotype. This chain uses TRBV28 with TRBJ2-7, with D maybe TRBD1 (6 bases). V gave up 3 bases and J gave up 2 bases, with 8 bases separating them. This CDR3 has 13 residues. The V gene's germline CDR1 is MDHEN and CDR2 SYDVKM. This chain's CDR3 is CASSFGTPYEQYF. Written as DNA, the CDR3 is TGTGCCAGCAGTTTCGGGACACCCTACGAGCAGTACTTC.

This clonotype was detected many times. The genes are TRBV12-3 or TRBV12-4 and TRBJ2-1; no clear D. This CDR3 is 15 amino acids long. The germline V and J ends were trimmed by 1 base and 0 bases, with 7 bases remaining between them. CDR3 DNA sequence: TGTGCCAGCAGTTTAGGCCAGCCCTCCTACAATGAGCAGTTCTTC. Translating gives CASSLGQPSYNEQFF.

This clonotype showed up many times. V gene TRBV19 combines with J gene TRBJ2-7; D may be TRBD1 (6 bases). The germline V gene has CDR1 LNHDA and CDR2 SQIVND (reference sequence). The CDR3 runs to 13 residues. Between the trimmed V and J ends, which lost 3 bases and 1 base, there was a span of 7 bases. DNA for the CDR3: TGTGCCAGTAGTATGGGACATTCCTACGAGCAGTACTTC. This gives the protein CASSMGHSYEQYF.

This clonotype was detected ten times or more. The J gene is TRBJ2-7, the V gene TRBV19, with 10 bases that match TRBD2. Germline CDR1 LNHDA, CDR2 SQIVND (reference sequence). With 8 bases clipped from V and 3 bases from J, the junction kept 16 bases outside the gene matches. CDR3 size: 17 residues. In DNA, the CDR3 is TGTGCCAGTCCCCGGACTAGCGGCGTAGGGGTTCTCTACGAGCAGTACTTC. Its translation is CASPRTSGVGVLYEQYF.

Many counts were recorded for this clonotype. The CDR3 region has the DNA TGTGCCAGCAGCTCCGGTTCCGGGACCCAGTACTTC. This codes for CASSSGSGTQYF. The chain recombines TRBV7-8 with TRBJ2-5; D unclear. This CDR3 spans 12 amino acids. Trimming removed 4 bases at V and 7 bases at J, with 10 bases between. From germline, CDR1 is SGHVS and CDR2 FQNEAQ.

The chain carries TRBV7-9 and TRBJ2-1; 11 bases fit TRBD2. The germline V gene encodes CDR1 SEHNR and CDR2 FQNEAQ (reference sequence). CDR3 size: 14 residues. V dropped 3 bases and J dropped 9; count of bases not matched to a gene: 4. CDR3 coding DNA: TGTGCCAGCAGCTTCTTAGCGGGAGGGTTTGAGCAGTTCTTC. Translated: CASSFLAGGFEQFF.

The gene calls are TRBV11-3 and TRBJ2-7; TRBD2 matches 10 bases. V dropped 3 bases and J dropped 0; count of bases not matched to a gene: 5. CDR3 length: 16 residues. CDR1 SGHNT and CDR2 YENEEA come from the germline V gene. This CDR3 is CASSLRLAGASYEQYF. CDR3 bases: TGTGCCAGCAGCTTGAGGCTAGCGGGAGCCTCCTACGAGCAGTACTTC.

This clonotype has a count of ten or more. V is TRBV19 and J is TRBJ2-1; TRBD2 matches 12 bases. Germline V gene sequence: CDR1 LNHDA, CDR2 SQIVND (reference sequence). Germline trimming cut 3 bases from V and 6 bases from J; bases unmatched to any gene: 3. The CDR3 loop spans 15 amino acids. The CDR3 is CASSISSGGVNEQFF. CDR3 bases: TGTGCCAGTAGTATTTCTAGCGGGGGGGTCAATGAGCAGTTCTTC.

This clonotype was counted at least ten times. This chain joins TRBV20-1 and TRBJ2-5; 12 positions match TRBD2. CDR1 is DFQATT, CDR2 SNEGSKA, per germline (reference sequence). Trimming took 0 bases from V and 5 from J; bases not matched to a gene: 10. The CDR3 is made up of 17 amino acids. In nucleotides, the CDR3 is TGCAGTGCTAGAGAAGGGCTAGCGGGAGGGCCGGGGGAGACCCAGTACTTC. Its translation is CSAREGLAGGPGETQYF.

The table lists this clonotype with many counts. This chain links TRBV6-1 with TRBJ2-7; 8 nucleotides align to TRBD2. The length of the CDR3 is 15 residues. Trimming cost V 4 bases and J 1 base; bases outside gene matches: 6. The germline CDR1 and CDR2 sequences are MNHNS and SASEGT. CDR3 region: CASSAPGGASYEQYF. The CDR3 region has the DNA TGTGCCAGCAGTGCCCCCGGGGGGGCTTCCTACGAGCAGTACTTC.

This clonotype was detected only a few times. The chain is built from TRBV7-2 and TRBJ2-7, with D unresolved. The CDR3 is 13 amino acids. The germline V and J ends were trimmed by 8 bases and 6 bases, with 17 bases remaining between them. The germline V gene has CDR1 SGHTA and CDR2 FQGNSA. The chain's CDR3 is CASRLSVLGEQYF. CDR3 nucleotide sequence: TGTGCCAGCCGTCTTTCTGTTCTAGGCGAGCAGTACTTC.